The source of this T cell receptor beta chain is a study of STAT5B mutations in CD4+ large granular lymphocyte leukemia. Trimming left V 6 bases short and J 6 bases short, with 12 bases between. Germline V gene data show CDR1 as KGHSH and CDR2 as LQKENI. This CDR3 is 13 amino acids long. The survey-level immunoSEQ assay was used. Original processing methods: A productive frequency of 2.59 x 10-5 was the lowest detectable. Produced via immunoSEQ multiplex PCR; TCRdb's table is partial and in-frame only. V, J and clone size derive from that table, while D and trimming were established from the DNA sequence. The sample lists about 24,000 clones, roughly 70% occurring once.

The V and J genes are TRBV18 and TRBJ1-5, with D possibly TRBD1 on 5 matching bases. The sample comprised CD4+ T cells from blood buffy coats. This sequence originates from a human donor in good health. The DNA for the CDR3 is TGTGCCAGCTCCCAAGGGGATACTCAGCCCCAGCATTTT. The encoded protein is CASSQGDTQPQHF. Together with reference TRBV18 and TRBJ1-5, the CDR3 gives the full variable domain: NAGVMQNPRHLVRRRGQEARLRCSPMKGHSHVYWYRQLPEEGLKFMVYLQKENIIDESGMPKERFSAEFPKEGPSILRIQQVVRGDSAAYFCASSQGDTQPQHFGDGTRLSIL.